What follows is one T cell receptor (beta chain) and its context. Only in-frame clones appear in the TCRdb table, and some are missing; sequencing was by immunoSEQ multiplex PCR. Here the sample spans approximately 200,000 clones, 75% to 90% being singletons. The CDR3 loop spans 15 amino acids. Trimming removed 0 bases from V and 7 bases from J; junction bases left unmatched: 6. The germline V gene encodes CDR1 SGHAT and CDR2 FQNNGV. This sample was included in a study of blood T cell repertoires in COVID-19. This clonotype was obtained from a human donor in a cohort sampled during active COVID-19. Material: peripheral blood. The chain carries TRBV11-2 and TRBJ2-1; 7 bases are a match to TRBD2. CDR3 loop: CASSLDRTGGNEQFF. The CDR3 DNA sequence: TGTGCCAGCAGCTTAGATAGAACCGGGGGGAATGAGCAGTTCTTC.